Below, one TCR beta chain is given with its context. The target antigen is unknown. This entry belongs to a study of T cell responses to AZD1222 COVID-19 vaccine. The study, taken as a whole, reports: Dominant CD4 TCR responses targeted spike regions 160-218 and 743-854. Only a handful of AZD1222 recipients tested seropositive at baseline.

Data came from immunoSEQ multiplex PCR; TCRdb stores just in-frame clones and leaves some out. This table has roughly 150,000 clones, around 88% appearing once. V shed 4 bases and J 4 bases; nucleotides not matched to a gene: 11. This CDR3 comprises 17 residues. CDR1 is SGHAT and CDR2 is FQNNGV in the germline V gene. The sequence was obtained from an adult in good health. The starting material was peripheral blood, obtained on day 0 of AZD1222 vaccination. V and J are TRBV11-2 and TRBJ2-2; 8 bases match TRBD1. The CDR3 DNA reads as TGTGCCAGCAGCTCTCCTATGAGGACAGGGCCCACCGGGGAGCTGTTTTTT. It specifies CASSSPMRTGPTGELFF.